This T cell receptor (beta chain) was captured by sequencing in a study of T cell repertoires in cytomegalovirus infection. Study results and caveats: Dominating the ex vivo response were HLA-C-restricted CMV-specific TCR beta clonotypes.

From the reads, TCRdb called clonotypes with MiXCR, one entry per CDR3 protein. The data show hundreds of thousands of distinct CDR3 sequences, roughly 46% seen once. This CDR3 contains 17 residues. V gave up 1 base and J gave up 2 bases, with 15 bases separating them. Germline V gene data show CDR1 as SGHTA and CDR2 as FQGNSA. Note on this clonotype: Its matching antigen is unknown.

Source: cultured PBMCs, taken from culture after CMV antigen stimulation. The sequence came from a human donor in good health (CMV status not recorded). Some clones in this sample may be carry-over from other donors' samples. The chain carries TRBV7-2 and TRBJ1-3, with a tentative D call TRBD1 (5 bases). The CDR3 sequence is CASSLVGGGLPGNTIYF. The CDR3 DNA reads TGTGCCAGCAGCTTAGTCGGGGGTGGCCTCCCTGGAAACACCATATATTTT.